The clone carrying this T cell receptor beta chain was detected only a few times. Assay: immunoSEQ multiplex PCR; the TCRdb copy retains only in-frame clones and omits some. The sample includes more than 200,000 clones, roughly four fifths of them seen just once. V was cut by 6 bases and J by 14 bases, with 17 bases left in between. Germline assignment: CDR1 SGHDN and CDR2 FVKESK. The CDR3 runs to 13 residues. This sample stems from a study of blood T cell repertoires in COVID-19. The J gene is TRBJ1-6, the V gene TRBV14, with D maybe TRBD1 (6 bases). The sample was PBMCs or T cells enriched from blood (not recorded which). The receptor comes from a man aged 60 to 75 who had recovered from COVID-19. The CDR3 coding sequence is TGTGCCAGCAGTGAAGGCAGGGGCTTGACCCTCCACTTT. The encoded protein is CASSEGRGLTLHF.